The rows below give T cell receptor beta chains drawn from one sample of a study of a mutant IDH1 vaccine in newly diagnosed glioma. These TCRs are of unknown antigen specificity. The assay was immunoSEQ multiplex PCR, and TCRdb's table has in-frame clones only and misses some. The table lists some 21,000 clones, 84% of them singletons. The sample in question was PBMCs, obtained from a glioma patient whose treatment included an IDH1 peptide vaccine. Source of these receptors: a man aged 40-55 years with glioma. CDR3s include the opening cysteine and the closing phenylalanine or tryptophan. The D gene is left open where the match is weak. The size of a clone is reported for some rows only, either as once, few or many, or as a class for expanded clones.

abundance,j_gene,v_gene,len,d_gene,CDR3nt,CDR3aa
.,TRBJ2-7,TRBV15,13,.,TGTGCCACCAGCCTCGAGGCCTCCTACGAGCAGTACTTC,CATSLEASYEQYF
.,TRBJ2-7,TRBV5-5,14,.,TGTGCCAGCAGCTTGGAGGCAGTCTCCTACGAGCAGTACTTC,CASSLEAVSYEQYF
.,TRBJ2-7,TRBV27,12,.,TGTGCCAGCAGTTTAGTCCCGGGGCGGGAGTACTTC,CASSLVPGREYF
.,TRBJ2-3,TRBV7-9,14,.,TGTGCCAGCAGCTTAGCGGGAGAAGCAGATACGCAGTATTTT,CASSLAGEADTQYF
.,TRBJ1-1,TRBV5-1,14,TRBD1,TGCGCCAGCAGCTTGGCCGGGACAGGGGGTGCCGCTTTCTTT,CASSLAGTGGAAFF
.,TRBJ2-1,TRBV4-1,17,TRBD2,TGCGCCAGCAGCCAAGAGCCGGGACTAGCGGGAGGCAATGAGCAGTTCTTC,CASSQEPGLAGGNEQFF
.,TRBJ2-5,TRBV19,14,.,TGTGCCAGTAGTATAGCGATAGGGAGGGAGACCCAGTACTTC,CASSIAIGRETQYF
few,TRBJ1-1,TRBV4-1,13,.,TGCGCCAGCAGCCAAGGCCCTTCGGGGGGAGCTTTCTTT,CASSQGPSGGAFF
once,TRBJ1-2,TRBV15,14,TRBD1,TGTGCCACCAGCAGAGGGCAGGGGGCAGGTGGCTACACCTTC,CATSRGQGAGGYTF
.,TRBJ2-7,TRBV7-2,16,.,TGTGCCAGCAGCTTAGTGCCCGGACTGCCGGCGGGGGAGCAGTACTTC,CASSLVPGLPAGEQYF
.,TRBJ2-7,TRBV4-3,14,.,TGCGCCAGCAGCCAAGCGGCCAGGTTCTACGAGCAGTACTTC,CASSQAARFYEQYF
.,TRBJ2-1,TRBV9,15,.,TGTGCCAGCAGCGTAAGGGGAGCAGCGGTCCATGAGCAGTTCTTC,CASSVRGAAVHEQFF
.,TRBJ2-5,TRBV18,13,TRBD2,TGTGCCAGCTCGGGGGGACTACAAGAGACCCAGTACTTC,CASSGGLQETQYF
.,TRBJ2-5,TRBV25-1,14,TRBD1,TGTGCCAGCAGGGGACAGGTGGCTGAAGAGACCCAGTACTTC,CASRGQVAEETQYF
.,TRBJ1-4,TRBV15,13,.,TGTGCCACCAGCCTTGCAACTAATGAAAAACTGTTTTTT,CATSLATNEKLFF
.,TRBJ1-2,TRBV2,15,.,TGTGCCAGCAACCCCCAGTCAGGTACTGGGTTTGGCTACACCTTC,CASNPQSGTGFGYTF
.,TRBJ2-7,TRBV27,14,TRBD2,TGTGCCAGCAGTCCGGGACTAGCAGTGTACGAGCAGTACTTC,CASSPGLAVYEQYF
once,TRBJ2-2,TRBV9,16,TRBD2,TGTGCCAGCAGCGTAGAACTAGCGGGGTACACCGGGGAGCTGTTTTTT,CASSVELAGYTGELFF
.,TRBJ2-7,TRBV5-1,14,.,TGCGCCAGCAGCTTGTACAGTTTCTCCTACGAGCAGTACTTC,CASSLYSFSYEQYF
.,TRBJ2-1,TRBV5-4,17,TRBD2,TGTGCCAGCAGCTTGGGAACCGGGACTAGCGGAGGGAATGAGCAGTTCTTC,CASSLGTGTSGGNEQFF
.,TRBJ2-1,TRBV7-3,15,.,TGTGCCAGCAGCTTAGGGGAAAGCTCCTACAATGAGCAGTTCTTC,CASSLGESSYNEQFF
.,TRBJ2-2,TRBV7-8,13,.,TGTGCCAGCAGCTTAGGGGCGGGACTGGGGCTGTTTTTT,CASSLGAGLGLFF
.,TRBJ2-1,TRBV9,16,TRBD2,TGTGCCAGCAGCGTAGGGAATAGCGGGAGTGGCAATGAGCAGTTCTTC,CASSVGNSGSGNEQFF
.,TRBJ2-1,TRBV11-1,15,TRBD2,TGTGCCAGCAGGTCCACCGGGACTAGCTCCGGTGAGCAGTTCTTC,CASRSTGTSSGEQFF
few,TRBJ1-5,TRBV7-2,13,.,TGTGCCAGCAGCTTGGGGGGGCTAGAGCCCCAGCATTTT,CASSLGGLEPQHF
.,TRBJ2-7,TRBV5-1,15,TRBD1,TGCGCCAGCAGCCCAGGGACAGTCAGCTCCTACGAGCAGTACTTC,CASSPGTVSSYEQYF
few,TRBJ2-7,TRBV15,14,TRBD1,TGTGCCACCAGCAGCCACCGGGACAGCTACGAGCAGTACTTC,CATSSHRDSYEQYF
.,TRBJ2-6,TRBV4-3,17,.,TGCGCCAGCAGCCAAGGGCTCAGCAACACTGGGGCCAACGTCCTGACTTTC,CASSQGLSNTGANVLTF
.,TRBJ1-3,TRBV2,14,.,TGTGCCAGCAGTGAGAGAGTATCTGGAAACACCATATATTTT,CASSERVSGNTIYF
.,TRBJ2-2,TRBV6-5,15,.,TGTGCCAGCAGTCCTAACAAGGGAGCAACCGGGGAGCTGTTTTTT,CASSPNKGATGELFF
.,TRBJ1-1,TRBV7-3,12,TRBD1,TGTGCCAGCAGCTCCAGGGGGGGTGAAGCTTTCTTT,CASSSRGGEAFF
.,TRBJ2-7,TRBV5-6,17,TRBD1,TGTGCCAGCAGCTTCGGAGACAGGGGTGCAAGCTCCTACGAGCAGTACTTC,CASSFGDRGASSYEQYF
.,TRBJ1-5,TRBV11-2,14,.,TGTGCCAGCAGCTTTCCTGGCAACAATCAGCCCCAGCATTTT,CASSFPGNNQPQHF
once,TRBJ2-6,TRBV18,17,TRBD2,TGTGCCAGCGCAGGCGGCGGGAGTAGGTCTGGGGCCAACGTCCTGACTTTC,CASAGGGSRSGANVLTF
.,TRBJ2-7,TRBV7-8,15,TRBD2,TGTGCCAGCAGTGCAAGACGGGAGGTCGGATACGAGCAGTACTTC,CASSARREVGYEQYF
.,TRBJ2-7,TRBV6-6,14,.,TGTGCCAGCAGGTCTCGGACGGCCTCCTACGAGCAGTACTTC,CASRSRTASYEQYF
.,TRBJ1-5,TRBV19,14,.,TGTGCCAGTTTCGGGCAGGGACTGGGGCAGCCCCAGCATTTT,CASFGQGLGQPQHF
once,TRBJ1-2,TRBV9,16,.,TGTGCCAGCAGCGTAGGTGAAGGGAGAGTCAGTCCAGGCTACACCTTC,CASSVGEGRVSPGYTF
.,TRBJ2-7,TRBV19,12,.,TGTGCCAGTAGTATTGGGGGAAACGAGCAGTACTTC,CASSIGGNEQYF
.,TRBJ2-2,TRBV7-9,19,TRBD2,TGTGCCAGCAGCCCACCTTGGCTAGCGGGAGTCGGCGGCACCGGGGAGCTGTTTTTT,CASSPPWLAGVGGTGELFF
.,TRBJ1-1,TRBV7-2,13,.,TGTGCCAGCAGCTTAGCAGGGAACACTGAAGCTTTCTTT,CASSLAGNTEAFF
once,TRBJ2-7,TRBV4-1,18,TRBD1,TGCGCCCCCAAAAAGGGGACAGGGCAGTTCCCCGCGGATTACGAGCAGTACTTC,CAPKKGTGQFPADYEQYF
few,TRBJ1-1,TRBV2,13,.,TGTGCCAGCAGTGGTCCCAGGAACACTGAAGCTTTCTTT,CASSGPRNTEAFF
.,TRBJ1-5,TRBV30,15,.,TGTGCCTGGAGTGTAGTTAGGGACACCAGTCAGCCCCAGCATTTT,CAWSVVRDTSQPQHF
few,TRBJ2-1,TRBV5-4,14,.,TGTGCCAGCAGCTCCGGGACTGTTGTAAATGAGCAGTTCTTC,CASSSGTVVNEQFF
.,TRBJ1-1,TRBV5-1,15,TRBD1,TGCGCCAGCAGCTCAAACAGGGGGCGAGGCACTGAAGCTTTCTTT,CASSSNRGRGTEAFF